Given below is one TCR beta chain in context. Its antigen is still unknown. No per-base quality is available; no much larger clone lies one base away. In the same sample, other DNA sequences code for this CDR3. Using the deep immunoSEQ assay, multiplex PCR amplified TCR CDR3 regions from genomic DNA. Extracted genomic DNA from each cell subset was spread evenly across all wells of several immunoSEQ 96-well plates, with each plate serving as a replicate. For sorted subsets, each replicate PCR was loaded with 200 ng genomic DNA, equivalent to 30,000 or so T cell genomes. Purified libraries were quantified with a Qubit 3.0 fluorometer, sized on a Bioanalyzer 2100, and re-quantified with the KAPA Library Quantification kit. Every immunoSEQ 96-well plate was sequenced on a dedicated single-read 150-cycle Illumina NextSeq 550 flow cell. Turning to the authors' computational methods: Because the immunoSEQ output included only junctional sequences and no quality scores, the filtering could not be the same as the filtering used for full-length reads. To assign V/J genes and CDR3, sequences were annotated using PyIR, a Python wrapper for IgBLAST v1.9, with IMGT germline references. Reads were removed for weak V/J assignments (E-value above 1e-6), missing CDR3, stop codons, out-of-frame junctions, or ambiguous translated residues. A V3J clonotype was defined by an identical inferred V gene, J gene, and CDR3 amino acid sequence. To compute the percentage overlap between repertoires, the number of shared unique clonotypes was divided by the size of the smaller repertoire. Repertoire richness was assessed with RTK rarefaction, the Chao1 estimator, and Recon v2.1 estimates of unobserved clonotypes. Generation probabilities were computed with OLGA for all TCRbeta clonotypes obtained by the gDNA method from several donors. The table was pulled from immuneACCESS by TCRdb, which kept in-frame rearrangements only. Such tables lose some clones; where checked, under half of the loss comes from unresolved V genes, and the rest has no known cause. From that table come the V and J calls and clone size; the DNA was used to work out D and trimming. This sample lists around 2,000,000 clones; roughly 95% were detected once. The top ten clonotypes cover 0.13% of the sample.

This sample was included in a study of shared clonotypes between healthy human individuals (dated by TCRdb to about 2020). For the study in its entirety: A couple of women and a few men aged 18 to 49 years were included in the cohort. To increase sequencing depth and limit assay-specific biases, TCR repertoire library preparation and sequencing were carried out by different laboratories using diverse techniques. To estimate repertoire size and how much clonotypes are shared between individuals, the study performed deep sequencing of blood TCR repertoires from a few healthy adults. For each donor, three plates each were used for CD4 naive and CD4 memory, two plates were used for CD8 naive, and one plate was used for CD8 memory. Leukapheresis yielded between about 0.94 and 8.9 billion PBMCs per donor. The paper as a whole reports these results and caveats: Larger estimated clonotype richness was generally found for naive subsets than for memory subsets. Based on pairwise subsampling, the degree of clonotype sharing among donors was expected to be affected by sequencing depth. Compared with non-shared clonotypes, the clonotypes found in all four sorted-subset donors had higher generation probabilities. Even with the large sequencing depth, rarefaction of the sorted-subset datasets indicated that sequencing was incomplete. Sampling was restricted to blood, and TCR repertoires in tissue are likely to differ from TCR repertoires in blood. Because the study included only a small number of donors, the genetic and exposure-history diversity represented was limited. When a handful of donors were compared, the shared fraction of clonotypes was 5% to 6.5% for naive CD4, around 3.6% for naive CD8, 2.3% for memory CD4, and around 0.4% for memory CD8.

Healthy HIV-negative adults with no recently reported acute infections or vaccinations were included as donors. Every donor was a Caucasian adult living in Nashville, Tennessee, USA. CD4+ T cells were enriched through magnetic negative selection, after which naive cells were positively selected on CD45RA and the remaining negative fraction served as the memory subset. Blood was collected by leukapheresis, and PBMCs were isolated by Ficoll-Histopaque density gradient centrifugation and then cryopreserved in liquid nitrogen vapor phase. Analytical flow cytometry was used to check the purity and quantity of each magnetically sorted T cell population. Genomic DNA was isolated from every sorted fraction and measured by UV absorbance on a Nanodrop 2000c. Looking up the germline V gene (reference sequence) yields CDR1 GTSNPN and CDR2 SVGIG. The CDR3, cysteine through phenylalanine, is 13 amino acids long. The DNA shown is the 39-base CDR3, in frame from base 1. The junction shows trimming of 0 bases on V and 3 bases on J, plus 8 bases between the germline ends.

The rearranged chain carries TRBV30 and TRBJ1-1, with the D gene call left open. Sequenced input: naive CD4+ T cells sorted from blood. Interpreted using the paper, the cell subset or site label stands for: CD45RA+ positively selected. The clonotype comes from a man between 18 and 29 years old in good health. The nucleotide sequence is given as TGTGCCTGGAGTGTACGCGGGGACACTGAAGCTTTCTTT. Translated, this is CAWSVRGDTEAFF.